The 9 T cell receptor beta chains listed next were all sequenced from one sample in a study of CD8+CD57+ T cells in acquired aplastic anemia. TCR beta VDJ and CDR3 were profiled, and genomic DNA was the template. TCRdb analysed the reads with MiXCR anew, one entry per CDR3 protein. The sample consists of under 250,000 distinct CDR3 sequences, 60% to 80% of them appearing once. The sequenced patients had an expansion of CD8+CD57+ cells seen by flow cytometry. The specimen was sorted CD4+, CD8+, or CD8+CD57+ T cells (not recorded which) from PBMCs. The receptors shown here come from a human donor with aplastic anemia.

The chain couples TRBV5-1 to TRBJ2-7, with TRBD2 identical over 9 bases. The CDR3 has 15 amino acids. CDR1 and CDR2 from the germline V gene are SGHRS and YFSETQ. With V trimmed by 2 bases and J by 6 bases, 9 bases remained unmatched. This CDR3 is CASSFGEAGGGEQYF. In nucleotides, the CDR3 is TGCGCCAGCAGCTTTGGGGAAGCGGGAGGTGGCGAGCAGTACTTC.

This clonotype appeared a single time. The chain has TRBV2 and TRBJ1-1; the D is unclear. CDR3 length equals 19 residues. The germline V gene has CDR1 SNHLY and CDR2 FYNNEI. The V end lost 4 bases, the J end lost 1 base, and 25 bases lay between the germline ends. CDR3 amino acids: CASSVDGRFGGRQNTEAFF. The CDR3 DNA sequence: TGTGCCAGCAGTGTTGACGGACGTTTCGGAGGTCGGCAGAACACTGAAGCTTTCTTT. Full variable domain (rest looked up from reference TRBV2 and TRBJ1-1): EPEVTQTPSHQVTQMGQEVILRCVPISNHLYFYWYRQILGQKVEFLVSFYNNEISEKSEIFDDQFSVERPDGSNFTLKIRSTKLEDSAMYFCASSVDGRFGGRQNTEAFFGQGTRLTVV.

The V and J genes are TRBV10-2 and TRBJ1-2, with 9 bases aligning to TRBD1. This CDR3 is built from 14 residues. V shed 6 bases and J 3 bases; nucleotides not matched to a gene: 5. Germline V gene lookup returns CDR1 WSHSY and CDR2 SAAADI. CDR3 in DNA: TGCGCCAGCAGCTGGACAGGGGTTGACTATGGCTACACCTTC. Translated: CASSWTGVDYGYTF.

This clonotype came up a few times. This chain joins TRBV4-2 and TRBJ2-7; D possibly uses TRBD1 or TRBD2 (5 bases each). Germline V gene lookup returns CDR1 LGHNA and CDR2 YNFKEQ. Trimming removed 1 base from V and 12 bases from J, with 10 bases in between. This CDR3 region has 11 residues. The CDR3 here is CASSQGGTTYF. CDR3 DNA: TGTGCCAGCAGCCAAGGGGGGACGACGTACTTC.

This rearrangement joins TRBV5-1 to TRBJ1-6; no reliable D call. The CDR3 totals 15 residues. CDR1 and CDR2 (germline): SGHRS, YFSETQ. V gave up 0 bases and J gave up 7 bases, with 11 bases separating them. CDR3: CASSLEIGVNSPLHF. The CDR3 DNA is TGCGCCAGCAGCTTGGAGATAGGAGTCAATTCACCCCTCCACTTT.

The V call is TRBV5-1, the J call TRBJ2-1; 11 bases align to TRBD2. J gave up 7 bases and V 2 bases, and 5 bases lay outside the gene matches. CDR1 is SGHRS, CDR2 YFSETQ, per germline. The CDR3 is made up of 15 amino acids. The CDR3 DNA reads TGCGCCAGCAGCTTCCTAGCGGGAGGCGGTAATGAGCAGTTCTTC. It is translated as CASSFLAGGGNEQFF.

The rearrangement uses TRBV25-1 and TRBJ1-6, with D unresolved. The V and J ends lost 4 bases and 6 bases respectively, with 10 bases between them. The CDR3 runs to 14 residues. Germline V gives CDR1 MGHDK, CDR2 SYGVNS. The CDR3: CASSAAQPNSPLHF. The CDR3 region has the DNA TGTGCCAGCAGTGCAGCCCAGCCTAATTCACCCCTCCACTTT.

Notes on this clonotype: The junction departs from the called germline gene at one end, perhaps through a read error. The rearrangement joins TRBV20-1 to TRBJ2-2, with 7 bases matching TRBD2. The CDR3 consists of 13 residues. Germline values: CDR1 DFQATT, CDR2 SNEGSKA (reference sequence). The CDR3 DNA is TGCAGTGCTAGCGCGAGCGGGACCGGGGAGCTGCTTTTT. Translated: CSASASGTGELLF.

The chain recombines TRBV19 with TRBJ1-1, with no clear D. The germline V gene has CDR1 LNHDA and CDR2 SQIVND (reference sequence). The V and J ends lost 4 bases and 4 bases respectively, with 16 bases between them. This CDR3 region has 15 residues. For the CDR3, the DNA is TGTGCCAGTAGTACTCAGGACCCCAAGCTCACTGAAGCTTTCTTT. Translation gives CASSTQDPKLTEAFF.